The next 19 T cell receptor beta chains were all read from a single sample in a study of blood T cell repertoires in COVID-19. Profiling relied on immunoSEQ multiplex PCR, and the TCRdb table lists in-frame clones only, not all of them. The sample has hundreds of thousands of clones, just over 85% seen once. The sample consisted of peripheral blood. These receptors were taken from a woman between 25 and 40 years old with active or convalescent COVID-19.

The chain recombines TRBV10-2 with TRBJ2-5; 7 nucleotides line up with TRBD2. Germline V gene sequence: CDR1 WSHSY, CDR2 SAAADI. This CDR3 is 15 amino acids long. Germline trimming cut 1 base from V and 2 bases from J; bases unmatched to any gene: 4. CDR3 loop: CASSEWLAEQETQYF. CDR3 DNA: TGCGCCAGCAGTGAGTGGCTAGCGGAGCAAGAGACCCAGTACTTC.

The chain recombines TRBV6-5 with TRBJ1-3; no reliable D call. The germline CDR1 and CDR2 sequences are MNHEY and SVGAGI. V shed 1 base and J shed 4 bases, with 11 bases lying between them. The CDR3 runs 15 residues. CDR3: CASSYYPFQGNTIYF. The CDR3 DNA sequence: TGTGCCAGCAGTTACTATCCGTTTCAGGGAAACACCATATATTTT.

The chain uses TRBV6-1 and TRBJ1-5; D is undetermined. Between the trimmed V and J ends, which lost 2 bases and 4 bases, there was a span of 9 bases. Germline-derived CDR1 and CDR2 are MNHNS and SASEGT. This CDR3 region has 14 residues. CDR3 sequence (DNA): TGTGCCAGCAGTGAATCAACGGTTAATCAGCCCCAGCATTTT. Translation gives CASSESTVNQPQHF.

The chain recombines TRBV6-2 or TRBV6-3 with TRBJ2-7, with 14 bases aligning to TRBD2. The CDR3 is made up of 16 amino acids. Germline assignment: CDR1 MNHEY and CDR2 SVGEGT. J gave up 2 bases and V 6 bases, and 6 bases lay outside the gene matches. The CDR3 coding sequence is TGTGCCAGCAGCCCCGGGACTAGCGGGGGCACCTACGAGCAGTACTTC. Translated: CASSPGTSGGTYEQYF.

Note on this clone: The junction departs from germline at one end; a sequencing error may be responsible. This chain uses TRBV6-1 with TRBJ2-5; the D is unclear. The CDR3 length is 14 residues. CDR1 and CDR2 (germline): MNHNS, SASEGT. As DNA, the CDR3 is TGTGCCAGCAGTGAGTTGGGCTACCAAGGGACCCAGTACTTC. Its translation: CASSELGYQGTQYF.

About this clone itself: This specimen includes other DNA sequences encoding the same CDR3. The chain is built from TRBV18 and TRBJ1-6; a possible D gene is TRBD1 (6 bases). The CDR3 extends over 13 amino acids. Germline V gives CDR1 KGHSH, CDR2 LQKENI. V gave up 3 bases and J gave up 6 bases, with 6 bases separating them. The CDR3 bases are TGTGCCAGCTCACCGGACAGTAATTCACCCCTCCACTTT. Protein sequence: CASSPDSNSPLHF.

The chain is built from TRBV19 and TRBJ2-7; D unresolved. CDR1 LNHDA and CDR2 SQIVND come from the germline V gene (reference sequence). CDR3 length: 13 residues. V lost 3 bases and J lost 3, with 9 bases in between. CDR3 residues: CASSMNPSYEQYF. CDR3 nucleotide sequence: TGTGCCAGTAGTATGAATCCGAGCTACGAGCAGTACTTC.

The chain joins TRBV10-3 to TRBJ2-3; TRBD2 aligns across 11 bases. From germline, CDR1 is ENHRY and CDR2 SYGVKD. The CDR3 runs 17 residues. V was clipped by 2 bases and J by 2 bases; unmatched bases: 6. CDR3 in DNA: TGTGCCATCAGTGAGACAGGGACTAGCGGTTTCACAGATACGCAGTATTTT. It is translated as CAISETGTSGFTDTQYF.

This chain uses TRBV19 with TRBJ2-2; 13 nucleotides match TRBD2. The CDR3 is 15 residues long. V shed 8 bases, J shed 7 bases, and the junction held 7 bases outside the gene matches. Germline CDR1 LNHDA, CDR2 SQIVND (reference sequence). CDR3 amino acids: CASGTSGMLSGELFF. The DNA of the CDR3 is TGTGCCAGTGGGACTAGCGGGATGTTGAGCGGGGAGCTGTTTTTT.

This rearrangement joins TRBV3-1 (or the pseudogene TRBV3-2) to TRBJ1-5; D remains ambiguous. V was pared by 3 bases and J by 7 bases, with 22 bases between. This CDR3 comprises 17 residues. The V gene's germline CDR1 is LGHDT and CDR2 YNNKEL (reference sequence). The CDR3 is CASSQGFGGVSSQPQHF. As DNA, the CDR3 is TGTGCCAGCAGCCAGGGGTTCGGCGGGGTCTCGAGCCAGCCCCAGCATTTT.

The chain is built from TRBV3-1 (or the pseudogene TRBV3-2) and TRBJ1-2, with 8 bases identical to TRBD1. With V trimmed by 4 bases and J by 8 bases, 9 bases remained unmatched. CDR1 and CDR2 (germline): LGHDT, YNNKEL (reference sequence). The CDR3 has 14 residues. In DNA form, the CDR3 reads TGTGCCAGCAGCCTTGACAGGGGAGGCTACGGCTACACCTTC. Encoded protein: CASSLDRGGYGYTF.

V and J are TRBV10-3 and TRBJ2-5; 10 bases are a match to TRBD2. The CDR3 sequence is 16 residues long. V lost 2 bases to trimming and J lost 7 bases; unmatched junction nucleotides: 10. Germline V gene sequence: CDR1 ENHRY, CDR2 SYGVKD. The CDR3 region is CAISELAGESKRTQYF. The CDR3 bases are TGTGCCATCAGTGAGCTAGCGGGGGAGTCCAAGAGGACCCAGTACTTC.

The chain uses TRBV6-5 and TRBJ1-6, with 8 positions matching TRBD1. The CDR3 spans 15 residues. The junction had 5 bases not matched to a gene; V was cut back by 2 bases and J by 8 bases. Germline CDR1 and CDR2: MNHEY and SVGAGI. The CDR3 region is CASSYLDRGDSPLHF. The CDR3 DNA reads TGTGCCAGCAGTTACCTCGACAGGGGCGATTCACCCCTCCACTTT.

The rearrangement joins TRBV5-1 to TRBJ2-1; D remains ambiguous. CDR3 size: 15 residues. Trimming took off 4 bases at V and 4 bases at J, with 15 bases between the two ends. CDR1 and CDR2 from the germline V gene are SGHRS and YFSETQ. The CDR3 DNA follows: TGCGCCAGCAGCCCGCAGTTGGCTCCATACAATGAGCAGTTCTTC. It yields the protein CASSPQLAPYNEQFF.

The V call is TRBV10-3, the J call TRBJ2-1; the D gene is possibly TRBD2 (5 bases). Germline V lookup: CDR1 ENHRY, CDR2 SYGVKD. The CDR3 runs 16 residues. V was trimmed by 0 bases and J by 4 bases, leaving 13 bases between them. The CDR3 DNA reads TGTGCCATCAGTGAGTCGAAGGCTAGCTGGTACAATGAGCAGTTCTTC. This sequence encodes CAISESKASWYNEQFF.

The chain combines TRBV30 with TRBJ2-3, with TRBD2 matching 7 bases. Germline V CDR1 and CDR2: GTSNPN, SVGIG (reference sequence). The junction had 5 bases not matched to a gene; V was cut back by 1 base and J by 4 bases. This CDR3 has 14 amino acids. CDR3 sequence: CAWSGASGADTQYF. CDR3 DNA: TGTGCCTGGAGTGGGGCTAGCGGAGCAGATACGCAGTATTTT.

The chain joins TRBV10-3 to TRBJ2-3; D perhaps matches TRBD1 (5 bases). Trimming shortened V by 2 bases and J by 2 bases, and 11 bases separated the two germline ends. Looked up from germline, CDR1 is ENHRY and CDR2 is SYGVKD. The CDR3 contains 15 residues. The CDR3 protein is CAISEAGRTTDTQYF. CDR3 sequence (DNA): TGTGCCATCAGTGAGGCAGGGCGGACCACAGATACGCAGTATTTT.

This chain links TRBV7-9 with TRBJ2-1; a possible D gene is TRBD1 (5 bases). This CDR3 is 18 amino acids long. From germline, CDR1 is SEHNR and CDR2 FQNEAQ (reference sequence). V was cut by 5 bases and J by 0 bases, with 20 bases left in between. The CDR3, as DNA: TGTGCCAGCAGCCCCCGGACACCTAAGGCGAACTCCTACAATGAGCAGTTCTTC. This gives the protein CASSPRTPKANSYNEQFF. Filled out from reference TRBV7-9 and TRBJ2-1, the complete variable domain reads DTGVSQNPRHKITKRGQNVTFRCDPISEHNRLYWYRQTLGQGPEFLTYFQNEAQLEKSRLLSDRFSAERPKGSFSTLEIQRTEQGDSAMYLCASSPRTPKANSYNEQFFGPGTRLTVL.

This clone was observed a single time. This chain joins TRBV10-1 and TRBJ1-1; 7 bases are shared with TRBD1. Germline CDR1 WNHNN, CDR2 SYGVQD (reference sequence). V lost 9 bases, J lost 4 bases, and 8 bases stayed unmatched. The length of the CDR3 is 13 residues. The CDR3 sequence: CASRGTAGTEAFF. Here the CDR3 DNA reads TGCGCCAGTAGGGGGACAGCGGGCACTGAAGCTTTCTTT.